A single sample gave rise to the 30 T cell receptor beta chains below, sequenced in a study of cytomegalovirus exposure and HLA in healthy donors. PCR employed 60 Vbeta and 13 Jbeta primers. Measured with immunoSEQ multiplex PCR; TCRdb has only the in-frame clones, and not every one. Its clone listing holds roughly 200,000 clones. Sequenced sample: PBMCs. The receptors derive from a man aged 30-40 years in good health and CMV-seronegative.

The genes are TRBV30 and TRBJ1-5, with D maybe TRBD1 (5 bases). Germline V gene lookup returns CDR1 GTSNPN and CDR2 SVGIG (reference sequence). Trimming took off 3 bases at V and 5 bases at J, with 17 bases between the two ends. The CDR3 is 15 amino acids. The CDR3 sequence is CAWSLGAAVDQPQHF. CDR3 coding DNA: TGTGCCTGGAGCTTAGGGGCCGCGGTAGATCAGCCCCAGCATTTT.

CDR3 protein: CASRPDSSEQYF. CDR3 DNA sequence: TGTGCCAGCAGGCCGGACAGTTCCGAGCAGTACTTC. The rearrangement uses TRBV2 and TRBJ2-7, with D perhaps matching TRBD1 (6 bases). Germline CDR1 reads SNHLY; CDR2 reads FYNNEI. Trimming took off 6 bases at V and 6 bases at J, with 12 bases between the two ends. This CDR3 spans 12 amino acids.

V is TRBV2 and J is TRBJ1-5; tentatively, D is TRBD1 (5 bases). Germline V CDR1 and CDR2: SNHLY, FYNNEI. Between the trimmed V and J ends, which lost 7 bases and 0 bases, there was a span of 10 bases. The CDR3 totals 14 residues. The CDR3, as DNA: TGTGCCAGCAAAGGAGGGGTTAGCAATCAGCCCCAGCATTTT. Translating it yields CASKGGVSNQPQHF.

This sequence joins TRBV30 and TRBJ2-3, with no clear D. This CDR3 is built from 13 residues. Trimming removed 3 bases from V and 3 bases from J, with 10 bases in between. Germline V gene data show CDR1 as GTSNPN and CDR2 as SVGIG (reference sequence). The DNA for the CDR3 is TGTGCCTGGAGCGCCAGACTTACAGATACGCAGTATTTT. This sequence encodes CAWSARLTDTQYF.

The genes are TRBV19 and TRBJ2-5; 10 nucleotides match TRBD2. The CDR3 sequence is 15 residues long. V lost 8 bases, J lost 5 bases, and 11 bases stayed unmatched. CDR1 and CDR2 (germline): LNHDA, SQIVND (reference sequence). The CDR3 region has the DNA TGTGCCAGTCGGCTAGCGGGAGAAGGGCGGGAGACCCAGTACTTC. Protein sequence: CASRLAGEGRETQYF. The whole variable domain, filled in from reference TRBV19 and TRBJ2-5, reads DGGITQSPKYLFRKEGQNVTLSCEQNLNHDAMYWYRQDPGQGLRLIYYSQIVNDFQKGDIAEGYSVSREKKESFPLTVTSAQKNPTAFYLCASRLAGEGRETQYFGPGTRLLVL.

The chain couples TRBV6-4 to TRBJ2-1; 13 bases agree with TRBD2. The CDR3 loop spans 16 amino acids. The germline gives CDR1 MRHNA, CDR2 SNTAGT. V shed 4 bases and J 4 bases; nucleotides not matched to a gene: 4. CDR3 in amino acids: CASSVTSGGGYNEQFF. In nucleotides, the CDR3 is TGTGCCAGCAGTGTTACTAGCGGGGGGGGTTACAATGAGCAGTTCTTC.

CDR3 DNA: TGTGCCTGGAGAAGGGGCATGAACACTGAAGCTTTCTTT. Protein sequence: CAWRRGMNTEAFF. The chain is built from TRBV30 and TRBJ1-1; the D gene is possibly TRBD1 (5 bases). This CDR3 has 13 residues. The germline V gene encodes CDR1 GTSNPN and CDR2 SVGIG (reference sequence). Trimming stripped 3 bases from V and 0 bases from J, with 8 bases between.

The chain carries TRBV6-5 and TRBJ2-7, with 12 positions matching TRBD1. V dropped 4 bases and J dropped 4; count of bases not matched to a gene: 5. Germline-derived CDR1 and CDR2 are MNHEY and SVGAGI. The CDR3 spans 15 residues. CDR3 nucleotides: TGTGCCAGCAGTTCCGGGGACAGGGGGCGTTACGAGCAGTACTTC. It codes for CASSSGDRGRYEQYF.

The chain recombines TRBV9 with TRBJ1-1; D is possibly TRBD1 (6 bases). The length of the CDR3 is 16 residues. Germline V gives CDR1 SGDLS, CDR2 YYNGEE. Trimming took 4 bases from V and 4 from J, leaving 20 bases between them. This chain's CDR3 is CASSPHPTGRRTEAFF. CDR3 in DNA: TGTGCCAGCAGCCCCCACCCGACAGGTCGTCGCACTGAAGCTTTCTTT.

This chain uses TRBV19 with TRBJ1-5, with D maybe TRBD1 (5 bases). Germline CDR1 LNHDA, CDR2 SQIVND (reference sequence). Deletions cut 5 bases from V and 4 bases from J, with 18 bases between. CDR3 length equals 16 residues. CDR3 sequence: CASSLIGGGENQPQHF. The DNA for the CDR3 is TGTGCCAGTAGTCTAATTGGGGGAGGAGAGAATCAGCCCCAGCATTTT.

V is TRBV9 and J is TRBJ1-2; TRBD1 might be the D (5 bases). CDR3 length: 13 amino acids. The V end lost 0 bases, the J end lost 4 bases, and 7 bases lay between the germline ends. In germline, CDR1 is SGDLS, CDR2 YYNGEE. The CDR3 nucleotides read TGTGCCAGCAGCGTAGGTCAGGGCTATGGCTACACCTTC. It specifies CASSVGQGYGYTF.

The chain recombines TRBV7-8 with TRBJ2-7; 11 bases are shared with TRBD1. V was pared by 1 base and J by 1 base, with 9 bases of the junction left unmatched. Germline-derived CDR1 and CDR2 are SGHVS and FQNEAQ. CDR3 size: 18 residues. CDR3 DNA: TGTGCCAGCAGCTTAGGGGTATCCGGGACAGGGGGTTCCTACGAGCAGTACTTC. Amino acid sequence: CASSLGVSGTGGSYEQYF.

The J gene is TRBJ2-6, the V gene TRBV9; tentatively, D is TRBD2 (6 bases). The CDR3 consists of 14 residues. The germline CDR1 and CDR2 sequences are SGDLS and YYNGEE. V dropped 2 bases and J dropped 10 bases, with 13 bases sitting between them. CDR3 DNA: TGTGCCAGCAGCGTTCGTGGGACTCCTAACGTCCTGACTTTC. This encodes CASSVRGTPNVLTF.

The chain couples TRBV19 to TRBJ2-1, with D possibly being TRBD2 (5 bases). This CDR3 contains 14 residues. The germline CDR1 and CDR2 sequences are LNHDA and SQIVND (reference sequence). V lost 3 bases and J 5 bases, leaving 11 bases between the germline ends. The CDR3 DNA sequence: TGTGCCAGTAGTATGGTGGCAGCGGACAATGAGCAGTTCTTC. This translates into CASSMVAADNEQFF.

This chain's CDR3 is CASSEQVNTEAFF. In nucleotides, the CDR3 is TGTGCCAGCAGTGAACAGGTGAACACTGAAGCTTTCTTT. The chain joins TRBV2 to TRBJ1-1; the D is unclear. V lost 2 bases to trimming and J lost 0 bases, with 4 bases between them. Germline values: CDR1 SNHLY, CDR2 FYNNEI. The CDR3 totals 13 residues.

In DNA form, the CDR3 reads TGCGCCAGCAGCTTCCTAGGACTAGCAACCAACAATGAGCAGTTCTTC. Translating it yields CASSFLGLATNNEQFF. The chain uses TRBV5-1 and TRBJ2-1; 8 bases agree with TRBD2. In germline, CDR1 is SGHRS, CDR2 YFSETQ. V lost 2 bases, J lost 5 bases, and 9 bases stayed unmatched. The CDR3 covers 16 residues.

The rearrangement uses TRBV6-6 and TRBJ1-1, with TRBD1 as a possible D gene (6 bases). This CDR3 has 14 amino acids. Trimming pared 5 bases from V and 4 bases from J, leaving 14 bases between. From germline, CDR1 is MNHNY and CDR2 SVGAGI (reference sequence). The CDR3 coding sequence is TGTGCCAGCAGTGACGAACAGGGATCCACTGAAGCTTTCTTT. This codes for CASSDEQGSTEAFF.

The CDR3 loop is CASSIGLGSYEQYF. CDR3 sequence (DNA): TGTGCCAGCAGCATAGGGCTAGGCTCCTACGAGCAGTACTTC. The chain employs TRBV9 and TRBJ2-7; D is unresolved. Trimming pared 4 bases from V and 0 bases from J, leaving 11 bases between. This CDR3 is 14 amino acids long. CDR1 is SGDLS and CDR2 is YYNGEE in the germline V gene.

The CDR3 is CASAGGGNEQFF. CDR3 in DNA: TGTGCCAGCGCGGGGGGAGGCAATGAGCAGTTCTTC. The rearrangement uses TRBV7-2 and TRBJ2-1, with TRBD2 identical over 8 bases. The CDR3 contains 12 residues. Germline CDR1 reads SGHTA; CDR2 reads FQGNSA. J lost 6 bases, V lost 8 bases, and 3 bases had no gene match.

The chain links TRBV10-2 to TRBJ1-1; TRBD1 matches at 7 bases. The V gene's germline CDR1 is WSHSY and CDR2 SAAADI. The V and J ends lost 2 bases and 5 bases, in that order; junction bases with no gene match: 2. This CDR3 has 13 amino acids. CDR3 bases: TGCGCCAGCAGTGAGGCCAGGGGGACTGAAGCTTTCTTT. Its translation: CASSEARGTEAFF.

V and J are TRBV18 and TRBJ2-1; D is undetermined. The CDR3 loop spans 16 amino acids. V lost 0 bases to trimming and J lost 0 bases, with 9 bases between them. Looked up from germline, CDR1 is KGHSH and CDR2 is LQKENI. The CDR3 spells CASSPPSTSSYNEQFF. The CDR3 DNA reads TGTGCCAGCTCACCACCGAGTACGAGCTCCTACAATGAGCAGTTCTTC. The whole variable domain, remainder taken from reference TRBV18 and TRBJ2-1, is NAGVMQNPRHLVRRRGQEARLRCSPMKGHSHVYWYRQLPEEGLKFMVYLQKENIIDESGMPKERFSAEFPKEGPSILRIQQVVRGDSAAYFCASSPPSTSSYNEQFFGPGTRLTVL.

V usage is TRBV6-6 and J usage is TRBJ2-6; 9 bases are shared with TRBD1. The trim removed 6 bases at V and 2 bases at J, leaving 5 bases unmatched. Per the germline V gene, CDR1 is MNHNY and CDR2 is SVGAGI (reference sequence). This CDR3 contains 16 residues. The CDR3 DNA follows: TGTGCCAGCAGCCGGGACAGGGTAGCTGGGGCCAACGTCCTGACTTTC. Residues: CASSRDRVAGANVLTF.

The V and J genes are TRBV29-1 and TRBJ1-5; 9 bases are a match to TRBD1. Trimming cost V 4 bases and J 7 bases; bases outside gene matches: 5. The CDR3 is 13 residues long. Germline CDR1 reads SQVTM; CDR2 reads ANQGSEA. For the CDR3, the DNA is TGCAGCGTTGCACAGGGGGCTAGGCAGCCCCAGCATTTT. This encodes CSVAQGARQPQHF.

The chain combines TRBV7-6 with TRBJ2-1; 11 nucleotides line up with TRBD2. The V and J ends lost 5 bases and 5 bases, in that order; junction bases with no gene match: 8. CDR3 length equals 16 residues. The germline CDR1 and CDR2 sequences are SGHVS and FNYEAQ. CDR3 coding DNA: TGTGCCAGCAGCCTACAAATAGCGGGGGGGCACAATGAGCAGTTCTTC. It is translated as CASSLQIAGGHNEQFF.

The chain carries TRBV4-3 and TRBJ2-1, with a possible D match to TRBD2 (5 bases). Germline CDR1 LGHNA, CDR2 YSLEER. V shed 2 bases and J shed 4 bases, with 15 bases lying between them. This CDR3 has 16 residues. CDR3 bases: TGCGCCAGCAGCCAACGCCTGACCACTAGGTACAATGAGCAGTTCTTC. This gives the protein CASSQRLTTRYNEQFF.

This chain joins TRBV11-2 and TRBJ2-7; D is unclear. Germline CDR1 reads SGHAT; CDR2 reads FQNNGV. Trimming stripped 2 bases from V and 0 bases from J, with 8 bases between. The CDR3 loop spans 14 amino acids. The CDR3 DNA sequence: TGTGCCAGCAGCTTAATGGTGAGCTCCTACGAGCAGTACTTC. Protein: CASSLMVSSYEQYF.

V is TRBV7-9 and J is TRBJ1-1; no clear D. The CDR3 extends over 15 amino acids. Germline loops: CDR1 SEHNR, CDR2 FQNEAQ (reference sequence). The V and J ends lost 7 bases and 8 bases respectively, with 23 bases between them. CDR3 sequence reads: CASTPRIPQASEAFF. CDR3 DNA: TGTGCCAGCACCCCGCGAATCCCCCAGGCCTCCGAAGCTTTCTTT.

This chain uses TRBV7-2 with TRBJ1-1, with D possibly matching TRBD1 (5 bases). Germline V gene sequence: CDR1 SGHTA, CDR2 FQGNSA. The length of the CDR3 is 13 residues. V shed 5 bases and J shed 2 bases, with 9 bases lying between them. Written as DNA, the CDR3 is TGTGCCAGCAGCCATGACAGAAACACTGAAGCTTTCTTT. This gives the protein CASSHDRNTEAFF.

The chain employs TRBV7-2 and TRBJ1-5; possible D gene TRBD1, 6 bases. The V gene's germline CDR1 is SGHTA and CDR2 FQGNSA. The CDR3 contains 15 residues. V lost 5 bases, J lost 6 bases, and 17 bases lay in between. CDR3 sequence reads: CASSAGTGSGQPQHF. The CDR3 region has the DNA TGTGCCAGCAGCGCCGGAACAGGGTCCGGTCAGCCCCAGCATTTT.

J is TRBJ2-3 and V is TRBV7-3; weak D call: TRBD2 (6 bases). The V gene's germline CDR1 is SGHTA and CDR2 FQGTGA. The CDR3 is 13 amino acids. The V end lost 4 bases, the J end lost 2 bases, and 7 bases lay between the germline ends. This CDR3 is CASSSDYTDTQYF. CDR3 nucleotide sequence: TGTGCCAGCAGCTCGGACTACACAGATACGCAGTATTTT.